The 16 T cell receptor beta chains presented below share a single source sample, sequenced in a study of a mutant IDH1 vaccine in newly diagnosed glioma. Clones were read by immunoSEQ multiplex PCR, and TCRdb kept only the in-frame ones, dropping some. The repertoire includes tens of thousands of clones, roughly 80% of them detected once, and about 24% sits in the top ten. Time point reported: week 5, during vaccination. In every dose of vaccine, 300 ug of mutant IDH1 20-mer peptide was given alongside topical imiquimod. These receptors have no identified antigens. This material consisted of PBMCs, taken from a glioma patient whose treatment included an IDH1 peptide vaccine. These receptors all stem from a man aged 30 to 45 with glioma.

This chain joins TRBV5-4 and TRBJ2-6; the match to TRBD1 covers 8 bases. The germline V gene has CDR1 SGHNT and CDR2 YYREEE (reference sequence). CDR3 size: 16 residues. J was trimmed by 2 bases and V by 3 bases; bases with no gene match: 4. CDR3 coding DNA: TGTGCCAGCAGCTACCCAGGGGGCGCTGGGGCCAACGTCCTGACTTTC. Translated: CASSYPGGAGANVLTF.

The chain couples TRBV7-9 to TRBJ1-4; 8 nucleotides align to TRBD1. With 6 bases clipped from V and 7 bases from J, the junction kept 7 bases outside the gene matches. The germline V gene has CDR1 SEHNR and CDR2 FQNEAQ (reference sequence). This CDR3 is built from 14 residues. The CDR3 spells CASRFDRGSEKLFF. CDR3 coding DNA: TGTGCCAGCAGGTTCGACAGGGGTAGTGAAAAACTGTTTTTT.

The table lists this clone with a count of one. The chain couples TRBV5-5 to TRBJ2-7; D tentatively fits TRBD1 or TRBD2 (5 bases each). The germline V gene encodes CDR1 SGHKS and CDR2 YYEKEE (reference sequence). This CDR3 is built from 16 residues. Trimming left V 4 bases short and J 2 bases short, with 19 bases between. The CDR3 loop reads CASSPTPGDGTYEQYF. In DNA form, the CDR3 reads TGTGCCAGCAGCCCCACCCCCGGGGACGGTACCTACGAGCAGTACTTC.

The CDR3 DNA follows: TGCAGTGCTAGATGGTTGAATGGCTACACCTTC. Translating gives CSARWLNGYTF. The J gene is TRBJ1-2, the V gene TRBV20-1; D uncertain. This CDR3 spans 11 amino acids. Between the trimmed V and J ends, which lost 2 bases and 6 bases, there was a span of 7 bases. From germline, CDR1 is DFQATT and CDR2 SNEGSKA (reference sequence).

V gene TRBV20-1 combines with J gene TRBJ2-3, with a possible D match to TRBD2 (7 bases). CDR1 and CDR2 from the germline V gene are DFQATT and SNEGSKA (reference sequence). The CDR3 spans 11 residues. CDR3 in amino acids: CRGGARDTQYF. CDR3 nucleotides: TGCAGGGGGGGGGCACGAGATACGCAGTATTTT.

CDR3 sequence reads: CASSIPLAEEQYF. For the CDR3, the DNA is TGCGCCAGCAGCATCCCACTAGCAGAAGAGCAGTACTTC. The chain combines TRBV5-1 with TRBJ2-7, with D possibly being TRBD2 (6 bases). The V and J ends lost 4 bases and 7 bases respectively, with 15 bases between them. CDR1 and CDR2 (germline): SGHRS, YFSETQ. The CDR3 spans 13 residues.

This clone was found once. The V and J genes are TRBV4-1 and TRBJ1-5; the D is unclear. Germline values: CDR1 MGHRA, CDR2 YSYEKL. V was clipped by 0 bases and J by 0 bases, with 9 bases between them. The CDR3 loop spans 16 amino acids. The CDR3 here is CASSQDAGYSNQPQHF. The DNA of the CDR3 is TGCGCCAGCAGCCAAGATGCGGGCTATAGCAATCAGCCCCAGCATTTT.

The chain combines TRBV5-1 with TRBJ2-3, with 10 bases matching TRBD2. With V trimmed by 6 bases and J by 1 base, 8 bases remained unmatched. The CDR3 runs to 16 residues. The V gene's germline CDR1 is SGHRS and CDR2 YFSETQ. The CDR3 is CASTVDGLAGTDTQYF. In DNA, the CDR3 is TGCGCCAGCACCGTAGACGGACTAGCGGGCACAGATACGCAGTATTTT.

In this sample, this clone turned up a few times. The chain couples TRBV28 to TRBJ1-3; D ambiguous. V was pared by 4 bases and J by 5 bases, with 9 bases between. CDR1 MDHEN and CDR2 SYDVKM come from the germline V gene. The CDR3 length is 13 residues. CDR3 residues: CASSYPTRNTIYF. CDR3 coding DNA: TGTGCCAGCAGTTATCCCACAAGAAACACCATATATTTT.

The chain employs TRBV7-2 and TRBJ1-2; 7 bases agree with TRBD1. The V gene's germline CDR1 is SGHTA and CDR2 FQGNSA. V lost 1 base, J lost 4 bases, and 3 bases stayed unmatched. The CDR3 runs 14 residues. CDR3 in DNA: TGTGCCAGCAGCTTAGGAGGGGACAGCTATGGCTACACCTTC. This sequence encodes CASSLGGDSYGYTF.

The J gene is TRBJ2-7, the V gene TRBV5-4; 11 bases map to TRBD1. V lost 5 bases and J lost 5; bases outside the gene matches: 12. CDR1 is SGHNT, CDR2 YYREEE, per germline (reference sequence). This CDR3 is 16 amino acids long. For the CDR3, the DNA is TGTGCCAGCAGGAGGGAACCGGGACAGGGGGAGGACGAGCAGTACTTC. Translated: CASRREPGQGEDEQYF.

The rearrangement links TRBV4-1 to TRBJ2-7; TRBD2 matches 14 bases. There are 20 residues in the CDR3. Germline lookup yields CDR1 MGHRA and CDR2 YSYEKL. The J segment lost 0 bases and the V segment lost 0 bases, leaving 10 bases of the junction unmatched. CDR3 sequence reads: CASSQDKGLAGEPSSYEQYF. The CDR3 nucleotides read TGCGCCAGCAGCCAAGATAAGGGACTAGCGGGGGAACCGAGCTCCTACGAGCAGTACTTC.

V gene TRBV19 combines with J gene TRBJ1-1, with 7 bases matching TRBD1. This CDR3 has 15 residues. J was trimmed by 1 base and V by 4 bases; bases with no gene match: 6. CDR1 is LNHDA, CDR2 SQIVND, per germline (reference sequence). CDR3 nucleotide sequence: TGTGCCAGTAGTAAAACCGGGACAGCGAACACTGAAGCTTTCTTT. Residues: CASSKTGTANTEAFF.

The chain employs TRBV27 and TRBJ2-7; no firm D call. CDR3 length equals 13 residues. V was shortened by 2 bases and J by 2 bases, with 7 bases between the two germline ends. Per the germline V gene, CDR1 is MNHEY and CDR2 is SMNVEV (reference sequence). This CDR3 is CASSLSRTYEQYF. The CDR3 DNA sequence: TGTGCCAGCAGTTTAAGCCGGACCTACGAGCAGTACTTC.

The chain has TRBV4-3 and TRBJ1-3; a possible D gene is TRBD1 (5 bases). CDR3 length: 16 amino acids. Trimming took off 0 bases at V and 0 bases at J, with 9 bases between the two ends. Germline V gene sequence: CDR1 LGHNA, CDR2 YSLEER. CDR3 DNA: TGCGCCAGCAGCCAAGATAGGGGAGACTCTGGAAACACCATATATTTT. This codes for CASSQDRGDSGNTIYF.

V gene TRBV19 combines with J gene TRBJ1-1; 7 nucleotides line up with TRBD1. In germline, CDR1 is LNHDA, CDR2 SQIVND (reference sequence). This CDR3 is 12 amino acids long. V gave up 9 bases and J gave up 4 bases; unmatched junction bases: 5. The CDR3 nucleotides are TGTGCCAGCACCGACAGGGTCACTGAAGCTTTCTTT. Its translation: CASTDRVTEAFF.